This T cell receptor beta chain was captured by sequencing in a study of response to subunit inactivated influenza vaccine (dated by TCRdb to between 2017 and 2018). Regarding the study in general: The study used deep quantitative T cell receptor repertoire profiling to track responses to a trivalent subunit inactivated influenza vaccine. General findings and caveats noted by the study authors: According to the authors, only a limited number of new T cells may be recruited by each seasonal influenza vaccination.

The library was built by means of RT-PCR. Reads for this sample came from an Illumina HiSeq 2500. The public reads were run again by TCRdb, first through fastp at Q25 and then through MiXCR, and only productive beta chains were kept. Merged by CDR3 protein, the rows form single entries marked with the most common genes and DNA. This sample is represented by about 780,000 distinct CDR3 sequences; 15% to 20% of them were singletons. Of the sample, roughly a tenth falls within the top ten clones. Spanning cysteine to phenylalanine, the CDR3 consists of 11 amino acids. Left in the record is the CDR3 DNA by itself, 33 bases read in frame from the first base. From a lookup of the germline V gene, CDR1 and CDR2 are KGHDR and SFDVKD. A distance of 4 bases separates the germline ends of V and J, which lose 1 base and 10 bases respectively. This clonotype was seen at least ten times. The specificity of this receptor is unknown. Per-nucleotide qualities are absent, and no much larger clonotype sits a single base away.

This chain is built from TRBV24-1 and TRBJ2-1; the D gene cannot be resolved reliably. This TCR was sampled from a man in his fifties or sixties who received an inactivated influenza vaccine. Donor details come from another sample of the same person, matched by shared clones. This specimen consisted of PBMCs from blood, obtained roughly 5 days after vaccination. The bases read TGTGCCACCAGTGATTTTAGGGAGCAGTTCTTC. This encodes CATSDFREQFF.